This T cell receptor (beta chain) comes out of a study of T cell repertoires in cytomegalovirus infection. TCRdb independently ran MiXCR on the reads; one entry per CDR3 protein. This sample has about 300,000 distinct CDR3 sequences, with roughly 24% found just once. Unmatched junction bases numbered 7, after V lost 8 bases and J lost 2 bases. The CDR3 is made up of 14 amino acids. Germline V CDR1 and CDR2: MNHEY, SVGEGT. Material for sequencing was PBMCs. The origin of this receptor is a human donor in good health (CMV status not recorded). Some clones in this sample may be carry-over from other donors' samples. The chain combines TRBV6-2 or TRBV6-3 with TRBJ1-2, with 8 bases matching TRBD1. CDR3 protein: CASRDGTGNYGYTF. The CDR3 nucleotides read TGTGCCAGCCGTGACGGGACAGGCAACTATGGCTACACCTTC.